This TCR beta chain appears in the sequencing data of a study of T-cell memory formation after mild COVID-19. For the study at large: Across donors, TCR clusters were largely donor specific. Broader study findings: Day 15 to 85 contracting clones showed balanced CD4/CD8; later expanders leaned CD4+.

The CDR3 totals 16 residues. The junction had 9 bases not matched to a gene; V was cut back by 5 bases and J by 2 bases. One entry per CDR3 protein, called by TCRdb with MiXCR from the 5' RACE reads. Here the sample spans about 340,000 distinct CDR3 sequences, approximately 14% being singletons. Concerning this clonotype: Its antigen is not known.

This chain links TRBV12-3 or TRBV12-4 with TRBJ2-3; 8 nucleotides match TRBD2. The sequence derives from a man between 18 and 35 years old who had mild COVID-19 (a few samples of this study predate the infection). Cell type and time point are not known. The material sequenced was PBMCs or a T cell subset sorted from them (not recorded which). CDR3 protein: CASSDAGGPNTDTQYF. The DNA for the CDR3 is TGTGCCAGCAGTGATGCGGGGGGTCCCAACACAGATACGCAGTATTTT.